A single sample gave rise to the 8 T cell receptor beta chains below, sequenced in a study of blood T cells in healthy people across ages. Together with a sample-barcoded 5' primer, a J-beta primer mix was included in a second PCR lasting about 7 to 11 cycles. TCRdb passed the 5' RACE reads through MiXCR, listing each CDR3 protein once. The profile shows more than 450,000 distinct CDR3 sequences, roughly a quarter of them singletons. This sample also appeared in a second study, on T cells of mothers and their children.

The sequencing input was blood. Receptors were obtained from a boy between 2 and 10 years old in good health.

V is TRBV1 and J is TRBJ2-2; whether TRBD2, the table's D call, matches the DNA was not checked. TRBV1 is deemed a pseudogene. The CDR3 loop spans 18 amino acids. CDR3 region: CTSSPAGSGGWITGELFF. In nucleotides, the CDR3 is TGCACCAGCAGCCCGGCGGGTAGCGGGGGGTGGATCACCGGGGAGCTGTTTTTT.

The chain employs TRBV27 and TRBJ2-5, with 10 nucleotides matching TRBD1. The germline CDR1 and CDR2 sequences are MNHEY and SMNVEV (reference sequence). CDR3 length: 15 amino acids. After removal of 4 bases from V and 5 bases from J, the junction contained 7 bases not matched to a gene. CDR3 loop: CASSSRQGAWETQYF. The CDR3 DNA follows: TGTGCCAGCAGTTCCCGACAGGGGGCGTGGGAGACCCAGTACTTC.

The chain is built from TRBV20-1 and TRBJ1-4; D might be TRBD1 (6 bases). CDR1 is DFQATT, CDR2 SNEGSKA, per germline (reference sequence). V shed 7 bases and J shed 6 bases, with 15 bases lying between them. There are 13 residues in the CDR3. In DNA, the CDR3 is TGCAGTGTTAGCCCAGGGGTTGATGAAAAACTGTTTTTT. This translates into CSVSPGVDEKLFF.

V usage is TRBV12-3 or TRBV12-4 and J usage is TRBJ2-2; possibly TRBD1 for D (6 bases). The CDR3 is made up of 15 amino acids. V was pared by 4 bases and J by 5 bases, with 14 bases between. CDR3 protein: CASSSRRGGTGELFF. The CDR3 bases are TGTGCCAGCAGTTCCCGCAGGGGCGGGACCGGGGAGCTGTTTTTT.

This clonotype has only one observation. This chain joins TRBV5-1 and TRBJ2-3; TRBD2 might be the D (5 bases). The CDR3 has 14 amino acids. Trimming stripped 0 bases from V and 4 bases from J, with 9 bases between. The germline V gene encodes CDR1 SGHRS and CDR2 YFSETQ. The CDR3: CASSLDPGSDTQYF. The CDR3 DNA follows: TGCGCCAGCAGCTTGGATCCGGGATCAGATACGCAGTATTTT.

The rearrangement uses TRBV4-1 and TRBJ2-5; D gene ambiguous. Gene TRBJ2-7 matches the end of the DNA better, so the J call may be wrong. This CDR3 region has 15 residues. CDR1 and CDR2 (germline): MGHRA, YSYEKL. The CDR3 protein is CASSQEVGLIYEQYF. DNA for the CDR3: TGCGCCAGCAGCCAAGAAGTAGGATTGATCTACGAGCAGTACTTC.

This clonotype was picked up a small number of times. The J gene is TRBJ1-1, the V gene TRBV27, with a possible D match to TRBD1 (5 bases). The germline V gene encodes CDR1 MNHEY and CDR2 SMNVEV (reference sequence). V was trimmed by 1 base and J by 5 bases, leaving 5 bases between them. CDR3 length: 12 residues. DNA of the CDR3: TGTGCCAGCAGTTTATGGGGGACTGAAGCTTTCTTT. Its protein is CASSLWGTEAFF.

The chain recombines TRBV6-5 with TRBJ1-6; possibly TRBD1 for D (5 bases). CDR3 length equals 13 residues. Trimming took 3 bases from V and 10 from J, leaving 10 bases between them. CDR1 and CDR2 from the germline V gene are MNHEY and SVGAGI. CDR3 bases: TGTGCCAGCAGTTATGGGGGAAGCTCACCCCTCCACTTT. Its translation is CASSYGGSSPLHF.